The 15 T cell receptor beta chains below were found in one sample sequenced in a study of tumor-infiltrating lymphocytes in primary liver carcinoma. The input was 450 to 500 ng total RNA; TCR beta cDNA was made from it with a constant-region primer. Three nested multiplex PCR rounds, a slightly modified ARM-PCR, produced the libraries for TCR beta. Running nine to ten cycles apiece, the first two PCR rounds relied on TRBV1-TRBV30 forward primers together with a C-beta reverse primer. From the multiplex PCR reads, TCRdb called clonotypes with MiXCR, one entry per CDR3 protein. The repertoire holds tens of thousands of distinct CDR3 sequences, with 72% as singletons. Co-extracted RNA and DNA came from about 19-30 mg of unsorted bulk tissue. The material sequenced was liver tumor tissue from sampling region 1. Specified subset: tumor region T1, superior pole. These receptors were collected from a middle-aged man with primary liver carcinoma and hepatitis B virus infection.

This clonotype was seen just once. This sequence joins TRBV29-1 and TRBJ2-1, with 8 bases aligning to TRBD2. Germline V gene sequence: CDR1 SQVTM, CDR2 ANQGSEA. The J segment lost 8 bases and the V segment lost 3 bases, leaving 9 bases of the junction unmatched. There are 14 residues in the CDR3. The CDR3: CSVDESSGLDEQFF. The CDR3 DNA follows: TGCAGCGTTGATGAGTCTAGCGGGTTGGATGAGCAGTTCTTC.

Remarks on this clonotype: One junction end does not reproduce the germline sequence, and a read error may be involved. This sequence joins TRBV11-2 and TRBJ2-5; D is possibly TRBD2 (5 bases). CDR1 is SGHAT and CDR2 is FQNNGV in the germline V gene. The CDR3 is 16 amino acids. CDR3 nucleotides: TGTGCCAGCAGCTTATGGAGTAGCGACCCGTGGGAGACCCAATACTTC. It codes for CASSLWSSDPWETQYF. Drawing the rest from reference TRBV11-2 and TRBJ2-5, the complete variable domain is EAGVAQSPRYKIIEKRQSVAFWCNPISGHATLYWYQQILGQGPKLLIQFQNNGVVDDSQLPKDRFSAERLKGVDSTLKIQPAKLEDSAVYLCASSLWSSDPWETQYFGPGTRLLVL.

Points on this clonotype: Germline is not matched at one junction end, which may reflect a read error. The V gene is TRBV6-6, the J gene TRBJ2-7; a possible D gene is TRBD1 (6 bases). Germline assignment: CDR1 MNHNY and CDR2 SVGAGI (reference sequence). The CDR3 sequence is 15 residues long. The CDR3 here is CTSSYNQGTGYEQYF. The CDR3 DNA sequence: TGTACCAGCAGTTACAACCAGGGGACCGGATACGAGCAGTACTTC.

The chain uses TRBV12-3 or TRBV12-4 and TRBJ2-2, with a tentative D call TRBD1 (7 bases). Trimming left V 3 bases short and J 6 bases short, with 17 bases between. The CDR3 has 16 amino acids. This chain's CDR3 is CASSFGGGAWSGELFF. The CDR3 region has the DNA TGTGCCAGCAGTTTTGGAGGGGGCGCATGGTCCGGGGAGCTGTTTTTT.

Remarks on this clonotype: One end of the junction fails to match germline, which may point to a read error. The chain couples TRBV14 to TRBJ1-1; D gene ambiguous. This CDR3 is built from 13 residues. CDR1 and CDR2 from the germline V gene are SGHDN and FVKESK. CDR3: CAGSPGLDTKAFF. CDR3 bases: TGTGCCGGCAGCCCGGGTCTCGACACTAAAGCTTTCTTT.

This clonotype has a single count. Germline is not matched at one junction end, which may reflect a read error. The chain carries TRBV14 and TRBJ2-1; D not resolved. The CDR3 covers 15 residues. Germline V CDR1 and CDR2: SGHDN, FVKESK. CDR3 DNA: TGTACCAGCAGCCAAGGTCTTGGGTCCTACAATGAGCAGTTCTTC. Its protein product is CTSSQGLGSYNEQFF.

As for this clonotype: Possible read error: a much larger clone is one base away. The chain uses TRBV11-2 and TRBJ2-5, with a possible D match to TRBD2 (5 bases). The CDR3 sequence is 13 residues long. The ends were cut back, 0 bases at V and 14 bases at J, with 16 bases in the middle. Germline CDR1 and CDR2: SGHAT and FQNNGV. CDR3 coding DNA: TGTGCCAGCAGCTTAGATATCGGGGAACGCGAATACTTC. It is translated as CASSLDIGEREYF.

This clonotype has just one count. Relative to the germline gene, one junction end is altered; a read error may explain this. This chain connects TRBV6-1 to TRBJ2-5; TRBD1 agrees at 9 bases. This CDR3 has 13 residues. From germline, CDR1 is MNHNS and CDR2 SASEGT. In DNA form, the CDR3 reads TGTGCCAACAGCAGACAGGGGGTTGAGACCCGGTACTTC. Its translation: CANSRQGVETRYF.

On this clonotype itself: The junction shows a germline mismatch at one end, possibly a read error. V and J are TRBV11-2 and TRBJ2-5; D is ambiguous. There are 17 residues in the CDR3. In germline, CDR1 is SGHAT, CDR2 FQNNGV. The CDR3 sequence is CASSLGALSGCHETQYF. CDR3 nucleotide sequence: TGTGCCAGCAGCTTAGGGGCCTTGTCCGGGTGTCACGAGACTCAGTACTTC.

Remarks on this clonotype: Just one base apart from a much larger clone, this may be a read error. The chain recombines TRBV7-9 with TRBJ2-7; D ambiguous. Germline V lookup: CDR1 SEHNR, CDR2 FQNEAQ (reference sequence). The CDR3 length is 15 residues. The CDR3 sequence is CANSLAGTVYNEQYF. Written as DNA, the CDR3 is TGTGCCAACAGCTTAGCTGGCACGGTCTACAACGAGCAGTACTTC. The entire variable domain, with the rest obtained from reference TRBV7-9 and TRBJ2-7, is as follows: DTGVSQNPRHKITKRGQNVTFRCDPISEHNRLYWYRQTLGQGPEFLTYFQNEAQLEKSRLLSDRFSAERPKGSFSTLEIQRTEQGDSAMYLCANSLAGTVYNEQYFGPGTRLTVT.

The CDR3 sequence is CASSLWYTEAFF. The CDR3, as DNA: TGTGCCAGTAGCCTATGGTACACTGAAGCTTTCTTT. The chain combines TRBV11-2 with TRBJ1-1; D unresolved. The V gene lost 9 bases and the J gene lost 3 bases, with 11 bases spanning the gap. There are 12 residues in the CDR3. Germline V lookup: CDR1 SGHAT, CDR2 FQNNGV. Together with reference TRBV11-2 and TRBJ1-1, the CDR3 gives the full variable domain: EAGVAQSPRYKIIEKRQSVAFWCNPISGHATLYWYQQILGQGPKLLIQFQNNGVVDDSQLPKDRFSAERLKGVDSTLKIQPAKLEDSAVYLCASSLWYTEAFFGQGTRLTVV.

Comments on this clonotype: No conserved phenylalanine or tryptophan ends this CDR3, so it is likely a read error. This rearrangement joins TRBV12-3 or TRBV12-4 to TRBJ2-1, with D perhaps given as TRBD1 or TRBD2 (6 bases each). V was clipped by 1 base and J by 5 bases, with 12 bases between them. The CDR3 extends over 15 amino acids. CDR3 sequence: CASSLGVGGNNEQFS. CDR3 sequence (DNA): TGTGCCAGCAGTTTAGGGGTAGGGGGGAACAATGAGCAGTTCTCC.

The gene calls are TRBV7-2 and TRBJ1-1; a weak D match, TRBD1 (6 bases). The CDR3 runs to 17 residues. Trimming pared 5 bases from V and 4 bases from J, leaving 23 bases between. Per the germline V gene, CDR1 is SGHTA and CDR2 is FQGNSA. CDR3 sequence reads: CASSRVGGRGFGTEAFF. The CDR3 DNA sequence: TGTGCCAGCAGCCGAGTAGGGGGACGGGGGTTCGGCACTGAAGCTTTCTTT. Full variable domain (remainder filled in from reference TRBV7-2 and TRBJ1-1): GAGVSQSPSNKVTEKGKDVELRCDPISGHTALYWYRQSLGQGLEFLIYFQGNSAPDKSGLPSDRFSAERTGGSVSTLTIQRTQQEDSAVYLCASSRVGGRGFGTEAFFGQGTRLTVV.

By frequency in the sample, this clonotype is medium-sized (0.01 to 0.1%). In nucleotides, the CDR3 is TGCAGCGTTGTTCTAGCGGCTGTGCAGCAGTTCTTC. It yields the protein CSVVLAAVQQFF. This sequence joins TRBV29-1 and TRBJ2-1; TRBD2 aligns across 7 bases. V dropped 4 bases and J dropped 11; count of bases not matched to a gene: 8. CDR1 is SQVTM, CDR2 ANQGSEA, per germline. The CDR3 sequence is 12 residues long.

This clonotype has at least ten counts. V and J are TRBV5-6 and TRBJ2-3; maybe TRBD2 (6 bases). V shed 1 base and J shed 6 bases, with 18 bases lying between them. The CDR3 is 16 amino acids. CDR1 and CDR2 (germline): SGHDT, YYEEEE. The CDR3 nucleotides read TGTGCCAGCAGCTTGAGGTTTGTGCGGGACGAGGATACGCAGTATTTT. This codes for CASSLRFVRDEDTQYF.